This T cell receptor beta chain was profiled in a study of EBV T-cell therapy then PD-1 blockade in nasopharyngeal carcinoma. Profiled with immunoSEQ multiplex PCR; TCRdb holds only in-frame clones, not every one. The sample carries roughly 22,000 clones, about four fifths recorded once. This CDR3 spans 14 amino acids. Between the trimmed V and J ends, which lost 0 bases and 1 base, there was a span of 7 bases. Germline V gene sequence: CDR1 MNHEY, CDR2 SVGEGT. Treatment given: AdE1-LMPpoly-expanded autologous EBV-specific T-cell therapy followed by anti-PD-1 nivolumab. Comments on this clone: The antigen is unknown.

The sample consisted of CD8+ T cells from blood, taken at day -245 from a patient whose treatment included autologous EBV-specific T cells and nivolumab. The gene calls are TRBV6-2 or TRBV6-3 and TRBJ2-7; D is perhaps TRBD2 (5 bases). The source of this sequence is a man aged 35 to 55 with nasopharyngeal carcinoma. The CDR3 reads CASSYSPGSYEQYF. In nucleotides, the CDR3 is TGTGCCAGCAGTTACTCTCCGGGGTCCTACGAGCAGTACTTC.